These 16 T cell receptor beta chains were all obtained from the same sample, sequenced in a study of post-analysis software for immune sequencing data. cDNA libraries for TCR beta contained unique molecular identifiers. MiXCR, applied by TCRdb to the PCR reads, yields one record per CDR3 protein. The table records 160,000 or so distinct CDR3 sequences, about 36% of them present only once. The sample was blood, taken after autologous hematopoietic stem cell transplantation. Receptors were obtained from a girl between 10 and 17 years old with multiple sclerosis.

CDR3 sequence reads: CASSAGTLPNQPQHF. CDR3 nucleotides: TGTGCCAGCAGCGCCGGGACACTCCCGAATCAGCCCCAGCATTTT. The gene calls are TRBV2 and TRBJ1-5; possibly TRBD1 for D (6 bases). There are 15 residues in the CDR3. Germline V gives CDR1 SNHLY, CDR2 FYNNEI. V was pared by 6 bases and J by 4 bases, with 16 bases between.

The chain combines TRBV7-8 with TRBJ1-1, with 9 bases lining up with TRBD1. V gave up 11 bases and J gave up 4 bases; unmatched junction bases: 8. This CDR3 region has 13 residues. Germline V gene data show CDR1 as SGHVS and CDR2 as FQNEAQ. In nucleotides, the CDR3 is TGTGCCTCAACCGGGACAGGGACCACTGAAGCTTTCTTT. This encodes CASTGTGTTEAFF.

This clonotype occurred a few times. The chain joins TRBV24-1 to TRBJ1-5; D might be TRBD1 (6 bases). This CDR3 contains 18 residues. The germline V gene encodes CDR1 KGHDR and CDR2 SFDVKD. V lost 4 bases and J 1 base, leaving 19 bases between the germline ends. The CDR3 DNA reads as TGTGCCACCAGTGACCGAAACAGGGAGGGGAAAAGCAATCAGCCCCAGCATTTT. It is translated as CATSDRNREGKSNQPQHF.

This clonotype was counted a few times. The chain links TRBV5-1 to TRBJ2-5; D perhaps matches TRBD2 (5 bases). Germline V lookup: CDR1 SGHRS, CDR2 YFSETQ. The CDR3 contains 12 residues. The V end was cut by 4 bases, the J end by 4 bases, with 8 bases between. The CDR3 region has the DNA TGCGCCAGCAGCGCCGGACTAGAGACCCAGTACTTC. It is translated as CASSAGLETQYF.

This clonotype was detected ten times or more. The genes are TRBV15 and TRBJ2-7, with D perhaps matching TRBD1 (6 bases). The V gene lost 4 bases and the J gene lost 0 bases, with 10 bases spanning the gap. Germline CDR1 and CDR2: LNHNV and YYDKDF (reference sequence). The CDR3 is 14 residues long. CDR3 region: CATSKLTGSYEQYF. CDR3 coding DNA: TGTGCCACCAGCAAACTGACAGGCTCCTACGAGCAGTACTTC.

V gene TRBV6-5 combines with J gene TRBJ1-4; 10 bases line up with TRBD1. The germline gives CDR1 MNHEY, CDR2 SVGAGI. This CDR3 is built from 14 residues. Trimming at V came to 6 bases and at J to 6 bases, leaving 4 bases not matched to a gene. For the CDR3, the DNA is TGTGCCAGCAGGGGACAGGGGTGGGATGAAAAACTGTTTTTT. This sequence encodes CASRGQGWDEKLFF.

In DNA, the CDR3 is TGTGCCAGCAGCTTAACCGGGGGGGTCGGCGGAAGCTCCTACAATGAGCAGTTCTTC. It is translated as CASSLTGGVGGSSYNEQFF. The chain employs TRBV7-3 and TRBJ2-1, with TRBD2 matching over 8 bases. CDR1 and CDR2 (germline): SGHTA, FQGTGA. The CDR3 extends over 19 amino acids. V dropped 0 bases and J dropped 0; count of bases not matched to a gene: 10.

J is TRBJ2-1 and V is TRBV6-6; D not resolved. Trimming took 3 bases from V and 0 from J, leaving 6 bases between them. The CDR3 runs 14 residues. The germline V gene has CDR1 MNHNY and CDR2 SVGAGI (reference sequence). CDR3 sequence reads: CASSYVGSYNEQFF. The DNA of the CDR3 is TGTGCCAGCAGTTATGTCGGCTCCTACAATGAGCAGTTCTTC.

This CDR3 reads CASSQGQGSTQYF. The CDR3 DNA reads TGCGCCAGCAGCCAAGGACAGGGGTCCACGCAGTACTTC. The chain links TRBV5-1 to TRBJ2-5; 9 bases map to TRBD1. CDR1 and CDR2 from the germline V gene are SGHRS and YFSETQ. Trimming at V came to 4 bases and at J to 11 bases, leaving 9 bases not matched to a gene. The CDR3 runs to 13 residues.

The J gene is TRBJ2-5, the V gene TRBV7-2; the D gene is possibly TRBD2 (6 bases). Germline V gene lookup returns CDR1 SGHTA and CDR2 FQGNSA. V lost 2 bases to trimming and J lost 2 bases, with 15 bases between them. The CDR3 runs 16 residues. The CDR3 spells CASSLSAGLLQETQYF. The CDR3 nucleotides are TGTGCCAGCAGCTTATCGGCGGGGTTGTTGCAAGAGACCCAGTACTTC.

For the CDR3, the DNA is TGTGCCAGCAGCCAGGACAGGAACTATGGCTACACCTTC. Translating it yields CASSQDRNYGYTF. J is TRBJ1-2 and V is TRBV9, with 7 bases identical to TRBD1. The germline CDR1 and CDR2 sequences are SGDLS and YYNGEE. The J segment lost 2 bases and the V segment lost 4 bases, leaving 2 bases of the junction unmatched. The CDR3 extends over 13 amino acids.

This clonotype occurred once. The chain recombines TRBV20-1 with TRBJ2-1; 14 bases line up with TRBD2. Germline V CDR1 and CDR2: DFQATT, SNEGSKA (reference sequence). The J segment lost 9 bases and the V segment lost 4 bases, leaving 11 bases of the junction unmatched. The CDR3 spans 16 residues. DNA for the CDR3: TGCAGTGCTACCAGACTAGCGGGAGGGCCGGGTGGTGAGCAGTTCTTC. Amino acid sequence: CSATRLAGGPGGEQFF.

The chain joins TRBV20-1 to TRBJ1-5; no firm D call. The V and J ends lost 1 base and 1 base respectively, with 2 bases between them. Germline V gene data show CDR1 as DFQATT and CDR2 as SNEGSKA (reference sequence). This CDR3 spans 12 amino acids. Written as DNA, the CDR3 is TGCAGTGCTAGAGGCAGCAATCAGCCCCAGCATTTT. Its protein is CSARGSNQPQHF.

This clonotype was detected a few times. The V and J genes are TRBV19 and TRBJ2-4; weak D call: TRBD1 (5 bases). The CDR3 runs 14 residues. CDR1 LNHDA and CDR2 SQIVND come from the germline V gene (reference sequence). Trimming left V 7 bases short and J 10 bases short, with 20 bases between. CDR3 loop: CASNDSPELNIQYF. CDR3 bases: TGTGCCAGTAACGACAGCCCAGAGCTAAATATTCAGTACTTC.

This clonotype appeared a few times. The chain uses TRBV5-1 and TRBJ2-7, with a tentative D call TRBD1 (6 bases). This CDR3 comprises 14 residues. From germline, CDR1 is SGHRS and CDR2 YFSETQ. The V gene lost 2 bases and the J gene lost 3 bases, with 12 bases spanning the gap. CDR3 sequence: CASSLEGQNYEQYF. Here the CDR3 DNA reads TGCGCCAGCAGCTTAGAGGGACAAAACTACGAGCAGTACTTC.

This clonotype was counted between two and nine times. V usage is TRBV9 and J usage is TRBJ2-4; TRBD2 agrees at 8 bases. The last part of the DNA fits TRBJ2-7 better; the J call may be wrong. Germline loops: CDR1 SGDLS, CDR2 YYNGEE. The CDR3 runs to 13 residues. CDR3: CASSVSAGAEQYF. The CDR3 DNA follows: TGTGCCAGCAGCGTATCAGCGGGAGCCGAGCAGTACTTC.